This T cell receptor (beta chain) was sequenced for a study of T cells in localized non-small cell lung cancer. V dropped 5 bases and J dropped 0; count of bases not matched to a gene: 11. The length of the CDR3 is 17 residues. From germline, CDR1 is MNHEY and CDR2 SMNVEV (reference sequence). Here immunoSEQ multiplex PCR was the method, and the copy in TCRdb shows in-frame clones only, minus some. The sample holds around 78,000 clones, around 80% seen once. The origin of this receptor is a female donor over 55 with stage I lung adenocarcinoma. This chain joins TRBV27 and TRBJ1-1, with TRBD1 identical over 8 bases. The sequencing here drew on peripheral blood, taken before any cancer treatment. DNA for the CDR3: TGTGCCAGCAGTCCCCGGACAGGGAGTATTATGAACACTGAAGCTTTCTTT. Protein: CASSPRTGSIMNTEAFF.